This section outlines one T cell receptor (beta chain) sequence together with its context. The table came from immunoSEQ multiplex PCR; TCRdb's copy has only in-frame clones and leaves some out. This table holds roughly 150,000 clones, around 80% found once. This specimen belongs to a study of blood T cell repertoires in COVID-19. J gave up 6 bases and V 3 bases, and 5 bases lay outside the gene matches. The CDR3 sequence is 14 residues long. From germline, CDR1 is SGHDT and CDR2 YYEEEE. The chain is built from TRBV5-6 and TRBJ2-2; 7 bases agree with TRBD1. The sample taken for sequencing was peripheral blood. The TCR was taken from a woman aged 50 to 65 with acute or convalescent COVID-19. The CDR3 region has the DNA TGTGCCAGCAGCTCCGAGACAGGGCCCGGGGAGCTGTTTTTT. It encodes CASSSETGPGELFF.